This is a list of T cell receptor beta chains from one sample in a study of cytomegalovirus exposure and HLA in healthy donors. Repertoires were generated with immunoSEQ multiplex PCR, while TCRdb's copy carries only in-frame clones and drops some. The data show around 120,000 clones, with around three quarters seen just once and more than 3% held by the top ten. Sequencing was carried out using PBMCs. All receptors come from a male donor in good health and CMV-seronegative. Both conserved end residues are part of each CDR3.

>TRBV7-9|TRBJ2-7
CSSSLALAEAYEQYF
>TRBV18|TRBJ2-1
CASSPSAGSSYNEQFF
>TRBV5-1|TRBJ1-1
CASTFGGGGLGTEAFF
>TRBV4-3|TRBJ1-5
CASSQDGTGNQPQHF
>TRBV11-2|TRBJ1-1
CASSDGHEAFF
>TRBV6-1|TRBJ2-4
CASSEGASQYF
>TRBV19|TRBJ2-7
CASSIGDRNEQYF
>TRBV27|TRBJ2-2
CASSLLSLAGGLGGELFF
>TRBV5-6|TRBJ2-1
CASSWGTSGSMYNEQFF
>TRBV28|TRBJ1-6
CASSPSQDNSYNSPLHF
>TRBV30|TRBJ1-1
CAWSVSQGYTEAFF
>TRBV27|TRBJ1-5
CASGTGGSNQPQHF
>TRBV23-1|TRBJ2-2
CASSQLVPQGTGELFF
>TRBV6-1|TRBJ2-1
CASTELAGSYNEQFF
>TRBV7-9|TRBJ2-5
CSSSLNEENF
>TRBV30|TRBJ1-1
CAWRDRTNTEAFF
>TRBV4-3|TRBJ1-6
CASSQEADSPLHF
>TRBV30|TRBJ2-2
CAGTGRATGELFF
>TRBV19|TRBJ2-7
CASSINLPSYEQYF
>TRBV2|TRBJ1-1
CASSEAVKGGRTEAFF
>TRBV6-1|TRBJ1-5
CASSLDRGQPQHF
>TRBV6-1|TRBJ1-5
CASSGGGSNQPQHF
>TRBV9|TRBJ2-3
CASSPETGGITDTQYF
>TRBV6-1|TRBJ1-4
CASSERVRTGYATNEKLFF
>TRBV21-1|TRBJ1-5
CASSKAWPVSNQPQHF
>TRBV6-6|TRBJ2-3
CASSFLVPGLAGLKYF
>TRBV7-9|TRBJ2-6
CASTSMGVSPSGANVLTF
>TRBV2|TRBJ2-6
CASSPGQQPGANGLTF
>TRBV7-6|TRBJ2-2
CASSTTGTGAGELFF
>TRBV6-1|TRBJ1-2
CASSEGTGFGYTF
>TRBV11-2|TRBJ1-3
CASSLFPLRGSTSGNTIYF
>TRBV7-8|TRBJ2-5
CASSTSTGAPRLGPETQYF
>TRBV7-9|TRBJ2-3
CASSSTGVGTDTQYF
>TRBV4-2|TRBJ1-6
CASSQDAGGRSSYNSPLHF
>TRBV9|TRBJ1-1
CASSGGGQGAAYAFF
>TRBV25-1|TRBJ2-7
CASSETGGTYEQYF
>TRBV6-5|TRBJ2-3
CASSYSPRGGPDTQYF
>TRBV7-9|TRBJ2-7
CATYGGNEQYF
>TRBV9|TRBJ2-3
CASSPFGSGLTDTQYF
>TRBV2|TRBJ2-1
CASRSSGSTYNEQFF
>TRBV9|TRBJ2-7
CASSVGASGGLSYEQYF
>TRBV10-3|TRBJ1-1
CAITSTPDTEAFF
>TRBV5-1|TRBJ2-5
CASSLYSQETQYF
>TRBV27|TRBJ1-1
CASSLSIDTMNTEAFF
>TRBV5-6|TRBJ2-7
CASSNFVRLVEYEQYF
>TRBV4-1|TRBJ1-1
CASSQVGQKMNTEAFF
>TRBV29-1|TRBJ2-7
CSVEEDRAYEQYF
>TRBV5-1|NA
CASSSSGAFSYEQYF
>TRBV4-2|TRBJ2-1
CASSQDGTSGGNEQFF
>TRBV15|TRBJ1-2
CATSREGPARDYGYTF
>TRBV28|TRBJ1-2
CASRPPSTELNYGYTF
>TRBV7-2|TRBJ2-3
CASSPQIAGGDTQYF
>TRBV10-3|TRBJ1-1
CAISDEGGSLEAFF
>TRBV5-1|TRBJ2-3
CASSAGTVAGGVEDTQYF
>TRBV7-3|TRBJ1-6
CASSLTGQGESPLHF
>TRBV6-6|TRBJ1-6
CASRIRDLGDSPLHF
>TRBV5-1|TRBJ1-3
CASSTSPRGLGNTIYF
>TRBV21-1|TRBJ2-7
CASSILDLGYEQYF
>TRBV27|TRBJ1-5
CASSLVGGYDAGNQPQHF
>TRBV28|TRBJ1-2
CASMYGAGRGYGYTF